A single sample is the source of the 2 T cell receptor beta chains below, sequenced in a study of tumor-infiltrating lymphocytes in primary liver carcinoma. For blood RNA, unsorted whole blood served as the source, and germline DNA was extracted too. From 500 ng of total RNA, TCR beta-specific cDNA was reverse-transcribed using a constant-region primer. Modified slightly, ARM-PCR produced TCR beta libraries over three nested multiplex PCR rounds. TRBV1-TRBV30 forward primers and a C-beta reverse primer were used in the first two PCR rounds, which each ran for 10 cycles. TCRdb re-derived calls from the multiplex PCR reads in MiXCR, one entry per CDR3 protein. The sample contains 330,000 or so distinct CDR3 sequences, roughly 61% of which appear only once. The sample taken for sequencing was peripheral blood. The receptors here all came from a man between 35 and 55 years old with primary liver carcinoma and hepatitis B virus infection.

This clonotype was counted only a few times. This may come from a read error, since a much larger clone is one base off. The gene calls are TRBV6-6 and TRBJ1-4; 10 bases fit TRBD1. This CDR3 region has 15 residues. Germline assignment: CDR1 MNHNY and CDR2 SVGAGI (reference sequence). The CDR3, as DNA: TGTGCCAGCAATTACAATGGACAGGGGGATGAAAAACTGTTTTTT. Residues: CASNYNGQGDEKLFF.

This clonotype was seen a handful of times. The chain employs TRBV12-3 or TRBV12-4 and TRBJ1-3, with D perhaps matching TRBD1 (6 bases). This CDR3 contains 17 residues. V lost 2 bases and J 0 bases, leaving 14 bases between the germline ends. The CDR3 region is CASSLSPGANSGNTIYF. The CDR3 region has the DNA TGTGCCAGCAGTTTAAGTCCAGGGGCGAACTCTGGAAACACCATATATTTT.